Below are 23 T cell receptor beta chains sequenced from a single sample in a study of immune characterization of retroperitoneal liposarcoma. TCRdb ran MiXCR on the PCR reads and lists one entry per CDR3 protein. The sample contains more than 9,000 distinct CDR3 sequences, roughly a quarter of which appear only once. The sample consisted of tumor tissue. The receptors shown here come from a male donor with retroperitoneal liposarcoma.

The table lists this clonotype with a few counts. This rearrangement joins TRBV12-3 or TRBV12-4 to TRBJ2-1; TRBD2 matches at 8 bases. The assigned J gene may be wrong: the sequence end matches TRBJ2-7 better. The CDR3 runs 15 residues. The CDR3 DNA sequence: TGTGCCAGCCGACCTCCGGCGGGGGGATACAATGAGCAGTACTTC. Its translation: CASRPPAGGYNEQYF.

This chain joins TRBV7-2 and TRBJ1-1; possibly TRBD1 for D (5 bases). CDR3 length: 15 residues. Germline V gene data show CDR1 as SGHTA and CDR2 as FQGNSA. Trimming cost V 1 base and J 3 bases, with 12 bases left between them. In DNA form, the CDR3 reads TGTGCCAGCAGCTTAGGGTGGGGCGCGGACACTGAAGCTTTCTTT. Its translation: CASSLGWGADTEAFF.

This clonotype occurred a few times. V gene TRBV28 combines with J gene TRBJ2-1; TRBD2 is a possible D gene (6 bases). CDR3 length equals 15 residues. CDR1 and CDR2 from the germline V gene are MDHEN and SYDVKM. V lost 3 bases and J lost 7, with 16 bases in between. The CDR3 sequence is CASSLRDLLLNEQFF. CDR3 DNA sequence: TGTGCCAGCAGTTTGCGGGACTTGCTTTTGAATGAGCAGTTCTTC.

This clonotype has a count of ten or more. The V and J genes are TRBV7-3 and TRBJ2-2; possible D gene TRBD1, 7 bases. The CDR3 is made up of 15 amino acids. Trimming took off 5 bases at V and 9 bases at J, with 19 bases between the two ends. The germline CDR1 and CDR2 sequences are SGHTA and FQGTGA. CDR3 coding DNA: TGTGCCAGCAGCCTCTCAGGGGGGAGTTCGAGGGAGCTGTTTTTT. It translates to CASSLSGGSSRELFF. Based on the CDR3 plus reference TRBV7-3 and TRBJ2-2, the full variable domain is GAGVSQTPSNKVTEKGKYVELRCDPISGHTALYWYRQSLGQGPEFLIYFQGTGAADDSGLPNDRFFAVRPEGSVSTLKIQRTERGDSAVYLCASSLSGGSSRELFFGEGSRLTVL.

CDR3 nucleotide sequence: TGTGCCACCGGTGAGAGCTTCGGCGATACGCAGTATTTT. This translates into CATGESFGDTQYF. V usage is TRBV6-1 and J usage is TRBJ2-3; no firm D call. The V gene lost 10 bases and the J gene lost 6 bases, with 17 bases spanning the gap. This CDR3 has 13 residues. Germline V gene data show CDR1 as MNHNS and CDR2 as SASEGT.

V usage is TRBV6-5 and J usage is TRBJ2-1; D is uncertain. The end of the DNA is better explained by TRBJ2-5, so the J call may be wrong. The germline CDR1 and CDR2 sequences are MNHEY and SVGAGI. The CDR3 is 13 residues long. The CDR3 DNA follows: TGTGCCAGCAGTTACGCAGGAGAAGAGACCCAGTACTTC. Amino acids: CASSYAGEETQYF.

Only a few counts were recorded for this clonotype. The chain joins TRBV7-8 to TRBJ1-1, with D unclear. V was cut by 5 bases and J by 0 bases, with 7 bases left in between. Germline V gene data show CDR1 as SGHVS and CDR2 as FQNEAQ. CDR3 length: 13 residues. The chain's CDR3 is CASSKGVNTEAFF. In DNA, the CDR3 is TGTGCCAGCAGCAAAGGAGTGAACACTGAAGCTTTCTTT.

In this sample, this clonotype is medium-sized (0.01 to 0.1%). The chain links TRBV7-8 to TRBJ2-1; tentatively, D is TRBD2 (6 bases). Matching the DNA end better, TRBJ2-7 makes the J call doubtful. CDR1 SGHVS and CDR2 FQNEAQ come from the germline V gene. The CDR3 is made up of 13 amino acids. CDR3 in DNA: TGTGCCAGCAGCTTAGGGACTAACAATGAGCAGTACTTC. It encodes CASSLGTNNEQYF.

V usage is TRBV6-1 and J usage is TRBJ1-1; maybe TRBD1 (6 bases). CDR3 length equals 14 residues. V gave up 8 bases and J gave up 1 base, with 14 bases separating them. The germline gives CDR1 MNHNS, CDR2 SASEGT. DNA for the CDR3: TGTGCCAGCCTACAGGGAACAACGAACACTGAAGCTTTCTTT. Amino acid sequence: CASLQGTTNTEAFF.

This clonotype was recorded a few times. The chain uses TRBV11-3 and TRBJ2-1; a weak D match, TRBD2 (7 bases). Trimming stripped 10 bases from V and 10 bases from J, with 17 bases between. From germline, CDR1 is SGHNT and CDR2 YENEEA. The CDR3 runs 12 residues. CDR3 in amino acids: CAIRGGGDEQFF. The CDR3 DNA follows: TGTGCCATCCGCGGAGGGGGGGACGAGCAGTTCTTC. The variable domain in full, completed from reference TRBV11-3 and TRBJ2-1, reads EAGVVQSPRYKIIEKKQPVAFWCNPISGHNTLYWYLQNLGQGPELLIRYENEEAVDDSQLPKDRFSAERLKGVDSTLKIQPAELGDSAVYLCAIRGGGDEQFFGPGTRLTVL.

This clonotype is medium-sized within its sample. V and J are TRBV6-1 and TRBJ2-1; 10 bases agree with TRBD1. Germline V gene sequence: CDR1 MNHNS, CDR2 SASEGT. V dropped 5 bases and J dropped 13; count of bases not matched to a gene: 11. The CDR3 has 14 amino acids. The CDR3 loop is CASSNGGQGETQFF. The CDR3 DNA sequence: TGTGCCAGCAGTAATGGAGGACAGGGGGAGACCCAGTTCTTC.

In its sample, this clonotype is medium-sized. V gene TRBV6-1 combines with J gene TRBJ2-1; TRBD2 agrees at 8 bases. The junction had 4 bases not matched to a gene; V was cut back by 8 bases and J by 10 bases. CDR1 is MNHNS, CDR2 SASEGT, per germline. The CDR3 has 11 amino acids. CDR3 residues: CASGLALEQFF. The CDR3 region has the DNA TGTGCCAGCGGACTAGCCCTCGAGCAGTTCTTC.

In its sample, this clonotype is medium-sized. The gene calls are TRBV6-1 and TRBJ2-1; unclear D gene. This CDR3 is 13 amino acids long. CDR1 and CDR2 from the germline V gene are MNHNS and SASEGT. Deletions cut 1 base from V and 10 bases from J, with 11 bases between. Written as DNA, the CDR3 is TGTGCCAGCAGTGAAGGTGGCAGGTACGAGCAGTTCTTC. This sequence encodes CASSEGGRYEQFF.

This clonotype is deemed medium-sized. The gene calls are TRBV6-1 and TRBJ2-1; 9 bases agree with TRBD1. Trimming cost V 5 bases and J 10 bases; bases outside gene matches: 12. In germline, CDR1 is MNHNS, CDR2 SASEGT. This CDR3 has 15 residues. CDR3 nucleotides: TGTGCCAGCAGTCAAACCGGGACAGGGACCTACGAGCAGTTCTTC. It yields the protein CASSQTGTGTYEQFF.

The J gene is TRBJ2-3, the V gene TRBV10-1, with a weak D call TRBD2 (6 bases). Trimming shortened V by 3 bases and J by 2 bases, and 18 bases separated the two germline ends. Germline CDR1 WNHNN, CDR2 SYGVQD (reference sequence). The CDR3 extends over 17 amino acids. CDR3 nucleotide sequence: TGCGCCAGCAGTGACCCACTAGCTGATCCACCCACAGATACGCAGTATTTT. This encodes CASSDPLADPPTDTQYF.

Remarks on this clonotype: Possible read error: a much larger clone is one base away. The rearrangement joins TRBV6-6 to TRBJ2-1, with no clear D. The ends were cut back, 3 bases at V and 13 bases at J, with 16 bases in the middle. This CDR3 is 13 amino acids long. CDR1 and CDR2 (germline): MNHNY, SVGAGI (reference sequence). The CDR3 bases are TGTGCCAGCAGTTATGGGAACCAAGAGACCCAGTTCTTC. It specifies CASSYGNQETQFF.

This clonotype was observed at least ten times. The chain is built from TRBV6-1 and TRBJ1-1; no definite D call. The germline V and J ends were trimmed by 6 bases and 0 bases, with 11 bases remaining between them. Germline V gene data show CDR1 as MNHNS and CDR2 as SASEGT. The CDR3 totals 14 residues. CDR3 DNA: TGTGCCAGCAGACTCGACGGACTGAACACTGAAGCTTTCTTT. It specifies CASRLDGLNTEAFF.

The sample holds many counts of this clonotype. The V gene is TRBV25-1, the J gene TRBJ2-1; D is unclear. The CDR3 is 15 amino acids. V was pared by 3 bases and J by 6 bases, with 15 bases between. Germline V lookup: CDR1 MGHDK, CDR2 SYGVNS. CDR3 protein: CASSDLKDLINEQFF. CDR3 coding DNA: TGTGCCAGCAGTGATCTAAAGGACCTCATCAATGAGCAGTTCTTC.

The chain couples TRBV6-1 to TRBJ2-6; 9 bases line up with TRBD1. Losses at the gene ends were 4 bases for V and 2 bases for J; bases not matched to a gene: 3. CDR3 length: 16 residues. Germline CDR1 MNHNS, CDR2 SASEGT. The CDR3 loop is CASSGNRGPGANVLTF. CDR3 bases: TGTGCCAGCAGTGGGAACAGGGGGCCTGGGGCCAACGTCCTGACTTTC.

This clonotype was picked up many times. CDR3: CASQTVNNEQFF. In DNA, the CDR3 is TGTGCCAGCCAGACGGTTAACAATGAGCAGTTCTTC. The genes are TRBV6-1 and TRBJ2-1, with D uncertain. The CDR3 spans 12 residues. V lost 8 bases to trimming and J lost 5 bases, with 10 bases between them. Germline CDR1 is MNHNS and CDR2 is SASEGT.

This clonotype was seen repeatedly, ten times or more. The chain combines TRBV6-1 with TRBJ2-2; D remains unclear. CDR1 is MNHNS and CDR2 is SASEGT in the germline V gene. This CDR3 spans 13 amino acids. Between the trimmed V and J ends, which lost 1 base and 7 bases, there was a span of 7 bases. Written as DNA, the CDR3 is TGTGCCAGCAGTGAAGGGGTGATCGGGGAGCTGTTTTTT. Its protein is CASSEGVIGELFF.

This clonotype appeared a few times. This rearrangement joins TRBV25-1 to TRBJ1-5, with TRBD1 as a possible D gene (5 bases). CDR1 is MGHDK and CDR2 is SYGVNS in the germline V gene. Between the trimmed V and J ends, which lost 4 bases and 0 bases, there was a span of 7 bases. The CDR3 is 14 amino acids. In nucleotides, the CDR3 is TGTGCCAGCAGTGTTGGGGGTAGCAATCAGCCCCAGCATTTT. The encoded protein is CASSVGGSNQPQHF.

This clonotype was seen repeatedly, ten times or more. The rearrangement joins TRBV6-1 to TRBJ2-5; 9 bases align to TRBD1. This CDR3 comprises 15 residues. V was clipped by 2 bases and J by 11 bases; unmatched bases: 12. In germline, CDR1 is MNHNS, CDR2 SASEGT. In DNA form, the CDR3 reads TGTGCCAGCAGTGAACCGGGACAGGGCCTCTGGGAGCAGTACTTC. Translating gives CASSEPGQGLWEQYF.